This T cell receptor (beta chain) was observed in a study of blood T cell repertoires in COVID-19. Overall study: Samples came from the United States, Italy and Spain, spanning acute and convalescent COVID-19. From T cells, B-cell-depleted T cells, or PBMCs came the material, which was cDNA or gDNA.

In the study's own analysis: It was from reference gene primer amplification that nucleated cell counts were estimated. Assay: immunoSEQ multiplex PCR; the TCRdb copy retains only in-frame clones and omits some. The V and J calls and clone size were taken over from that table, and D and trimming were inferred from the DNA. This sample has roughly 250,000 clones, with 70% to 85% found just once. The germline V gene encodes CDR1 MDHEN and CDR2 SYDVKM. Trimming removed 5 bases from V and 4 bases from J, with 16 bases in between. The CDR3 length is 15 residues. Sequenced sample: peripheral blood. This TCR was sampled from a woman aged 80 or over with active or convalescent COVID-19. The rearrangement uses TRBV28 and TRBJ2-3; D perhaps matches TRBD2 (6 bases). CDR3 protein: CASSLLSGRADTQYF. For the CDR3, the DNA is TGTGCCAGCAGTCTGCTTAGCGGTCGGGCAGATACGCAGTATTTT.